The clone carrying this TCR beta chain appeared once. TCRdb keeps only in-frame clones here, not all; method: immunoSEQ multiplex PCR. The sample lists some 220,000 clones, around 91% occurring once. The sample is drawn from a study of blood T cell repertoires in COVID-19. The CDR3 runs 16 residues. Looked up from germline, CDR1 is SGDLS and CDR2 is YYNGEE. Germline trimming cut 0 bases from V and 1 base from J; bases unmatched to any gene: 1. The V gene is TRBV9, the J gene TRBJ2-7; 13 bases are a match to TRBD2. Source material: PBMCs or T cells enriched from blood (not recorded which). The sequence derives from a woman aged 18-29 years in a cohort exposed to, infected with or recovered from COVID-19 (not recorded which). The chain's CDR3 is CASSVEGLAGSYEQYF. Here the CDR3 DNA reads TGTGCCAGCAGCGTAGAGGGACTAGCGGGATCCTACGAGCAGTACTTC.